Listed below are T cell receptor beta chains from one sample, sequenced in a study of blood T cell repertoires in COVID-19. Clones were sequenced by immunoSEQ multiplex PCR, and TCRdb holds only the in-frame ones, with some missing. The sample has 120,000 or so clones, roughly 90% seen once. Sequences were obtained from peripheral blood. These receptors originate from a middle-aged man with acute or convalescent COVID-19. Both conserved end residues are part of each CDR3. A D gene is named only where the DNA matches it firmly. Clone size is given for some rows only: seen once, a few or many times, or a class if the clone is expanded.

D gene	V gene	J gene	clone size	CDR3 protein	CDR3 DNA
-	TRBV6-5	TRBJ1-1	-	CASSYTPGGRGTEAFF	TGTGCCAGCAGTTACACCCCGGGGGGCCGAGGCACTGAAGCTTTCTTT
TRBD2	TRBV7-6	TRBJ2-7	few	CASSLSGGSTYEQYF	TGTGCCAGCAGCTTATCTGGCGGGAGTACCTACGAGCAGTACTTC
-	TRBV5-1	TRBJ2-2	-	CASSLRQVNGELFF	TGCGCCAGCAGCTTGAGGCAGGTCAACGGGGAGCTGTTTTTT
TRBD2	TRBV6-6	TRBJ2-2	-	CASSPRRASGSTGELFF	TGTGCCAGCAGTCCCAGGAGGGCTAGCGGAAGTACCGGGGAGCTGTTTTTT
-	TRBV5-8	TRBJ1-2	-	CASSSRGGPGWAGYTF	TGTGCCAGCAGCTCCCGAGGGGGACCGGGATGGGCTGGCTACACCTTC
-	TRBV5-1	TRBJ2-6	-	CASSLSLGANVLTF	TGCGCCAGCAGCTTGAGCCTCGGGGCCAACGTCCTGACTTTC
TRBD1	TRBV7-6	TRBJ1-3	-	CASSRTQGAGNTIYF	TGTGCCAGCAGCCGAACACAGGGGGCTGGAAACACCATATATTTT
-	TRBV5-1	TRBJ2-3	-	CASSLQVVTDTQYF	TGCGCCAGCAGCTTGCAGGTTGTCACAGATACGCAGTATTTT
-	TRBV11-3	TRBJ2-1	few	CASSRTTGVEQFF	TGTGCCAGCAGTAGGACCACGGGGGTGGAGCAGTTCTTC
TRBD2	TRBV6-2/TRBV6-3	TRBJ2-3	-	CASSGTSGRARADTQYF	TGTGCCAGCAGCGGGACTAGCGGGAGGGCCAGGGCAGATACGCAGTATTTT
-	TRBV11-2	TRBJ2-1	-	CASSLGGRNEQFF	TGTGCCAGCAGCTTAGGAGGGAGAAATGAGCAGTTCTTC
-	TRBV30	TRBJ1-4	once	CAWSGGVLGEKLFF	TGTGCCTGGAGTGGGGGGGTTTTAGGTGAAAAACTGTTTTTT
-	TRBV5-5	TRBJ2-7	-	CASSENRVELPYEQYF	TGTGCCAGCAGCGAGAACCGGGTCGAACTCCCTTACGAGCAGTACTTC
-	TRBV12-3/TRBV12-4	TRBJ2-5	-	CASRWSRQETQYF	TGTGCCAGCAGGTGGAGCAGACAAGAGACCCAGTACTTC
-	TRBV6-2/TRBV6-3	TRBJ2-5	once	CASSAIRAETQYF	TGTGCCAGCAGTGCTATCAGGGCAGAGACCCAGTACTTC
TRBD2	TRBV2	TRBJ2-1	-	CASSARGSSYNEQFF	TGTGCCAGCAGTGCCCGCGGGAGCTCCTACAATGAGCAGTTCTTC
TRBD1	TRBV9	TRBJ1-6	few	CASSATGTENSPLHF	TGTGCCAGCAGCGCCACCGGGACAGAGAATTCACCCCTCCACTTT
TRBD2	TRBV20-1	TRBJ2-1	-	CSASGPGTSRNEQFF	TGCAGTGCTAGTGGCCCGGGGACTAGCAGAAATGAGCAGTTCTTC
-	TRBV2	TRBJ2-2	-	CASSELGGTGELFF	TGTGCCAGCAGTGAATTAGGGGGCACCGGGGAGCTGTTTTTT
TRBD1	TRBV4-3	TRBJ1-3	-	CASSQEVIGTVLPKADGNTIYF	TGCGCCAGCAGCCAAGAGGTAATCGGGACAGTATTACCGAAAGCAGATGGAAACACCATATATTTT
TRBD1	TRBV5-5	TRBJ1-3	-	CASRQFTGAGNTIYF	TGTGCCAGCAGGCAATTCACAGGGGCTGGAAACACCATATATTTT
TRBD2	TRBV6-2/TRBV6-3	TRBJ2-5	-	CASSYLVIAGGQETQYF	TGTGCCAGCAGTTACTTAGTAATAGCGGGGGGCCAAGAGACCCAGTACTTC
TRBD1	TRBV5-6	TRBJ2-7	-	CASSPGQVYEQYF	TGTGCCAGCAGCCCCGGACAGGTCTACGAGCAGTACTTC
-	TRBV30	TRBJ2-1	once	CAWSVLAPYNEQFF	TGTGCCTGGAGTGTGCTAGCGCCTTACAATGAGCAGTTCTTC
-	TRBV14	TRBJ2-4	-	CASSQDSLAKNIQYF	TGTGCCAGCAGCCAAGACTCCTTAGCCAAAAACATTCAGTACTTC